The entry below gives a single T cell receptor beta chain sequence along with its context. This clone came up many times. The specificity of this receptor is unknown. No base qualities exist here, and no much larger clone lies one base off it. V sheds 5 bases and J sheds 4 bases, leaving 11 bases between their ends. The CDR3 measures 14 amino acids from cysteine to phenylalanine. Just the 42-base CDR3 DNA is kept, in frame starting at base 1. Via the germline V gene (reference sequence), CDR1 is LNHNV and CDR2 YYDKDF. These data originate in a study of metastatic and nonmetastatic thyroid tumors (dated by TCRdb to the early 2020s). For the wider study: The researchers compared repertoires between peripheral blood samples and tumor or nodule tissue samples from patients with malignant or benign thyroid disease. Summary of the overall study and its limitations: In both blood and tumor samples, malignant tumors were reported to have significantly higher TCR beta diversity than benign nodules.

None of the patients had been given any treatment before thyroid surgery. Using T-cell receptor beta sequencing, the researchers looked back retrospectively at clinical samples from patients, gathered between about 2012 and 2018. The receptor library was made with PCR. The instrument given in TCRdb is Illumina HiSeq 4000. High-throughput sequencing was used to profile the CDR3 region of the TCR beta-chain in every patient. As for the original processing: The researchers built a classifier to tell apart papillary thyroid cancer patients with distant metastasis, based on CDR3 differences among clinicopathological groups. Repertoire diversity was assessed with the Shannon index, and tumor-blood repertoire similarity with the Morisita-Horn index. The public reads were quality trimmed at Q25 with fastp and then assembled into clones with MiXCR by TCRdb, keeping productive beta chains. In this record, the V and J calls reflect TCRdb's handling and not the investigators' own analysis. Counted in this sample were about 93,000 clones; about 9.1% of them appeared once. Around 8.8% of the sample goes to the ten largest clones.

Sequenced input: blood. This chain is built from TRBV15 and TRBJ2-2; a confident D gene designation cannot be given. The sequence came from a female donor with papillary thyroid cancer or a benign thyroid nodule (not recorded which). Some clones in this sample may be carry-over from other donors' samples. The CDR3 amino acid sequence is: CATSDRLGTGELFF. The nucleotide sequence is given as TGTGCCACCAGCGACCGCTTGGGCACCGGGGAGCTGTTTTTT.